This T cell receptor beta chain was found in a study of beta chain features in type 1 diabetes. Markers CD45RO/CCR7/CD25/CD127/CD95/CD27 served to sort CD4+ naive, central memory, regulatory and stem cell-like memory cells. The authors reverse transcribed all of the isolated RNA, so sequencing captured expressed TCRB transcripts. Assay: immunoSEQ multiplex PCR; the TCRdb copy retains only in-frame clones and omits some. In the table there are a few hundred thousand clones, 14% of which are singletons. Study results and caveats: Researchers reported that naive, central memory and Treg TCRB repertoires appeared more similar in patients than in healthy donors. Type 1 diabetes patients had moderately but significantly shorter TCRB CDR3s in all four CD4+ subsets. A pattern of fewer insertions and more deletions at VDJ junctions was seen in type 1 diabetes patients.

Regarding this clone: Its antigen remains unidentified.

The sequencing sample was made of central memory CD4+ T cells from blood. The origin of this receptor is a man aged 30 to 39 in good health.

The CDR3 sequence is CASGWSEKLFF. In DNA form, the CDR3 reads TGTGCCAGCGGGTGGAGTGAAAAACTGTTTTTT. The chain employs TRBV25-1 and TRBJ1-4; D call uncertain. With 8 bases removed from V and 7 bases from J, the gap between germline ends came to 8 bases. This CDR3 contains 11 residues. Germline CDR1 MGHDK, CDR2 SYGVNS.